These 20 T cell receptor beta chains share one sample of origin, sequenced in a study of Ad26.COV2.S vaccination and SARS-CoV-2 variants. This table comes from immunoSEQ multiplex PCR, and its TCRdb copy is limited to in-frame clones, with some not included. The sample includes 250,000 or so clones, around 88% of them seen just once. Treatment noted: 19 received Ad26.COV2.S at low or high dose, single or two shots; several received placebo; per-sample allocation not given. Sampling took place 63 days after the first vaccine or placebo injection. Specimen: peripheral blood, collected in a trial of Ad26.COV2.S vaccine versus placebo. The receptors were gathered from a person between 18 and 60 years old who received the Ad26.COV2.S COVID-19 vaccine or a placebo.

The V and J genes are TRBV10-3 and TRBJ1-4; no definite D call. Per the germline V gene, CDR1 is ENHRY and CDR2 is SYGVKD. The V and J ends lost 2 bases and 3 bases respectively, with 19 bases between them. CDR3 length: 18 amino acids. CDR3 loop: CAISEKSWLGPANEKLFF. The CDR3 DNA is TGTGCCATCAGTGAGAAGTCTTGGCTGGGTCCGGCTAATGAAAAACTGTTTTTT.

The rearrangement joins TRBV7-6 to TRBJ2-5; no firm D call. The CDR3 contains 13 residues. The germline V gene has CDR1 SGHVS and CDR2 FNYEAQ. Trimming shortened V by 1 base and J by 5 bases, and 8 bases separated the two germline ends. This chain's CDR3 is CASSLVYGETQYF. CDR3 in DNA: TGTGCCAGCAGCTTAGTTTACGGGGAGACCCAGTACTTC.

The chain employs TRBV2 and TRBJ2-1; TRBD1 agrees at 7 bases. Germline loops: CDR1 SNHLY, CDR2 FYNNEI. V shed 2 bases and J 0 bases; nucleotides not matched to a gene: 1. The CDR3 extends over 15 amino acids. CDR3 protein: CASSENRGSYNEQFF. The CDR3, as DNA: TGTGCCAGCAGTGAAAACAGGGGCTCCTACAATGAGCAGTTCTTC.

The rearrangement links TRBV29-1 to TRBJ1-1; D is uncertain. The CDR3 totals 11 residues. Germline lookup yields CDR1 SQVTM and CDR2 ANQGSEA. Trimming took off 7 bases at V and 3 bases at J, with 9 bases between the two ends. CDR3 sequence reads: CSAKLHTEAFF. For the CDR3, the DNA is TGCAGCGCTAAACTCCACACTGAAGCTTTCTTT.

This sequence joins TRBV5-4 and TRBJ1-1; TRBD1 agrees at 8 bases. The V segment lost 4 bases and the J segment 8 bases; nucleotides outside the gene matches: 4. The CDR3 contains 12 residues. The germline gives CDR1 SGHNT, CDR2 YYREEE (reference sequence). The CDR3 DNA reads as TGTGCCAGCAGCCTAGGACAGGGAGAAGCTTTCTTT. Residues: CASSLGQGEAFF.

This chain connects TRBV20-1 to TRBJ1-2; 7 bases fit TRBD1. The CDR3 length is 14 residues. With V trimmed by 3 bases and J by 4 bases, 8 bases remained unmatched. Germline lookup yields CDR1 DFQATT and CDR2 SNEGSKA (reference sequence). The CDR3 sequence: CSASALTGSYGYTF. DNA for the CDR3: TGCAGTGCTAGTGCATTGACAGGGAGCTATGGCTACACCTTC.

The chain combines TRBV6-5 with TRBJ1-6; D is perhaps TRBD1 (5 bases). Germline CDR1 MNHEY, CDR2 SVGAGI. The germline V and J ends were trimmed by 0 bases and 13 bases, with 16 bases remaining between them. The CDR3 loop spans 15 amino acids. In nucleotides, the CDR3 is TGTGCCAGCAGTTACTCGGGTTCCGGGGCCGCGCCCCTCCACTTT. This sequence encodes CASSYSGSGAAPLHF.

V usage is TRBV27 and J usage is TRBJ2-2; 12 nucleotides match TRBD2. Germline CDR1 and CDR2: MNHEY and SMNVEV (reference sequence). V was pared by 4 bases and J by 4 bases, with 4 bases of the junction left unmatched. The CDR3 is 16 residues long. For the CDR3, the DNA is TGTGCCAGCAGTTCACGGACTAGCGGGGCCACCGGGGAGCTGTTTTTT. Amino acid sequence: CASSSRTSGATGELFF.

Worth noting for this clone: The same CDR3 arises from other DNA sequences in this sample as well. The chain links TRBV9 to TRBJ1-5; D gene unclear. The germline V gene encodes CDR1 SGDLS and CDR2 YYNGEE. Trimming shortened V by 0 bases and J by 3 bases, and 7 bases separated the two germline ends. This CDR3 spans 14 amino acids. CDR3 sequence reads: CASSVGSSNQPQHF. CDR3 bases: TGTGCCAGCAGCGTAGGCTCTTCCAATCAGCCCCAGCATTTT.

The chain employs TRBV19 and TRBJ1-1; D is unclear. The CDR3 is made up of 14 amino acids. Germline CDR1 is LNHDA and CDR2 is SQIVND (reference sequence). The V and J ends lost 5 bases and 0 bases respectively, with 10 bases between them. In DNA, the CDR3 is TGTGCCAGTAGTCGGGTGGGGATGAACACTGAAGCTTTCTTT. This translates into CASSRVGMNTEAFF.

The CDR3, as DNA: TGTGCCAGCAGTTACGGCACAGAGAACACTGAAGCTTTCTTT. Its translation is CASSYGTENTEAFF. The chain combines TRBV6-5 with TRBJ1-1; D is undetermined. The ends were cut back, 2 bases at V and 1 base at J, with 8 bases in the middle. The CDR3 extends over 14 amino acids. Germline V gene lookup returns CDR1 MNHEY and CDR2 SVGAGI.

The sample holds a few counts of this clone. V gene TRBV4-1 combines with J gene TRBJ1-1; D is unresolved. Germline CDR1 MGHRA, CDR2 YSYEKL. The CDR3 sequence is 12 residues long. Trimming left V 3 bases short and J 1 base short, with 3 bases between. CDR3 DNA: TGCGCCAGCAGCCATCGGAACACTGAAGCTTTCTTT. Translation: CASSHRNTEAFF.

This clone was detected only once. The chain links TRBV11-2 to TRBJ2-1, with D unclear. The germline V and J ends were trimmed by 5 bases and 7 bases, with 9 bases remaining between them. The CDR3 is 12 amino acids. Germline CDR1 is SGHAT and CDR2 is FQNNGV. The CDR3 DNA is TGTGCCAGCAGCCGGACCGGGAATGAGCAGTTCTTC. Amino acid sequence: CASSRTGNEQFF.

This chain uses TRBV24-1 with TRBJ1-5; TRBD1 matches at 7 bases. Germline V gene sequence: CDR1 KGHDR, CDR2 SFDVKD. The CDR3 totals 18 residues. V gave up 2 bases and J gave up 7 bases; unmatched junction bases: 16. The CDR3 loop is CATSDSTGWGRDFQPQHF. In nucleotides, the CDR3 is TGTGCCACCAGTGATTCGACAGGGTGGGGACGGGATTTCCAGCCCCAGCATTTT.

This rearrangement joins TRBV30 to TRBJ1-1; D might be TRBD1 (6 bases). The CDR3 loop spans 13 amino acids. Germline lookup yields CDR1 GTSNPN and CDR2 SVGIG (reference sequence). V dropped 3 bases and J dropped 3 bases, with 11 bases sitting between them. As DNA, the CDR3 is TGTGCCTGGAGCACGGGACATCACACTGAAGCTTTCTTT. This sequence encodes CAWSTGHHTEAFF.

The rearrangement joins TRBV3-1 (or the pseudogene TRBV3-2) to TRBJ2-3; D uncertain. The V gene lost 4 bases and the J gene lost 5 bases, with 7 bases spanning the gap. Germline assignment: CDR1 LGHDT and CDR2 YNNKEL (reference sequence). The CDR3 has 12 amino acids. The CDR3 DNA is TGTGCCAGCAGCCGGTTGGGAGATACGCAGTATTTT. This codes for CASSRLGDTQYF.

The chain couples TRBV7-9 to TRBJ1-2; the D gene is possibly TRBD1 (5 bases). From germline, CDR1 is SEHNR and CDR2 FQNEAQ (reference sequence). The V gene lost 5 bases and the J gene lost 5 bases, with 18 bases spanning the gap. The CDR3 runs to 15 residues. The CDR3 sequence: CASSDAGISKYGYTF. The CDR3 nucleotides read TGTGCCAGCAGCGATGCAGGGATCTCCAAATATGGCTACACCTTC.

V is TRBV5-5 and J is TRBJ1-4, with D unclear. V was trimmed by 1 base and J by 7 bases, leaving 8 bases between them. The CDR3 is 13 amino acids. Germline V CDR1 and CDR2: SGHKS, YYEKEE (reference sequence). The CDR3 nucleotides are TGTGCCAGCAGCTTGTTGGCGGTTGAAAAACTGTTTTTT. This translates into CASSLLAVEKLFF.

The chain has TRBV25-1 and TRBJ1-2, with 9 bases aligning to TRBD1. Germline V gene data show CDR1 as MGHDK and CDR2 as SYGVNS. CDR3 length: 15 amino acids. V gave up 3 bases and J gave up 5 bases; unmatched junction bases: 7. The CDR3 here is CASSESTGGGYGYTF. Written as DNA, the CDR3 is TGTGCCAGCAGTGAGTCTACAGGGGGCGGGTATGGCTACACCTTC.

The J gene is TRBJ2-5, the V gene TRBV7-2, with a weak D call TRBD2 (6 bases). The CDR3 contains 14 residues. V gave up 1 base and J gave up 6 bases, with 12 bases separating them. CDR1 and CDR2 (germline): SGHTA, FQGNSA. This CDR3 is CASSLGAGRKTQYF. The CDR3, as DNA: TGTGCCAGCAGCTTAGGCGCGGGGCGGAAGACCCAGTACTTC.